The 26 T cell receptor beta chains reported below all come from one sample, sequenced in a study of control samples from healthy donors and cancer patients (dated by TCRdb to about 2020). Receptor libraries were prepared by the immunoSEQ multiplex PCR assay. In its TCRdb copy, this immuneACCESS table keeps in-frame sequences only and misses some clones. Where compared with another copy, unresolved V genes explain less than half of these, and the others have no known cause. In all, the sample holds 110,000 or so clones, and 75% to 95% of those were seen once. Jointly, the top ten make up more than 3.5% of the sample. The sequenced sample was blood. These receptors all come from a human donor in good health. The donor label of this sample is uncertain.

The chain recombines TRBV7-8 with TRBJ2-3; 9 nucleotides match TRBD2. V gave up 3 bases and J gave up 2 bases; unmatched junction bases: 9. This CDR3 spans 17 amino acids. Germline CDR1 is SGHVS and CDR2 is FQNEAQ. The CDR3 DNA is TGTGCCAGCAGCTTCGACGCTAGCGGGGATTACACAGATACGCAGTATTTT. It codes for CASSFDASGDYTDTQYF.

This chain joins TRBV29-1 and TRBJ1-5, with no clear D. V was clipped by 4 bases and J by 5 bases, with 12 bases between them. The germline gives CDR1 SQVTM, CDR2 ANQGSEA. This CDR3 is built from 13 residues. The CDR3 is CSVVWQPDQPQHF. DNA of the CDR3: TGCAGCGTTGTATGGCAGCCCGATCAGCCCCAGCATTTT.

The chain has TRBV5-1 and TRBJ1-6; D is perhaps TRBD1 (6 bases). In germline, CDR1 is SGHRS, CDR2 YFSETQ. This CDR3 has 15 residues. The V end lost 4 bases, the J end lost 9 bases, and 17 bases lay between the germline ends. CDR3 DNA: TGCGCCAGCAGCGGGCTGCAGGGGTCGGGTTCACCCCTCCACTTT. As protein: CASSGLQGSGSPLHF.

This chain's CDR3 is CERAGDNEQFF. CDR3 bases: TGTGAGAGGGCAGGGGACAATGAGCAGTTCTTC. The rearrangement links TRBV11-2 to TRBJ2-1, with D perhaps TRBD1 (6 bases). There are 11 residues in the CDR3. Germline CDR1 SGHAT, CDR2 FQNNGV.

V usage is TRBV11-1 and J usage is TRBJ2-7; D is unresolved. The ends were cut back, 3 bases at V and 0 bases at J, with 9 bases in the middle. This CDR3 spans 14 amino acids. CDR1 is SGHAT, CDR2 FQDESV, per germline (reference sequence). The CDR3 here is CASSLGFSSYEQYF. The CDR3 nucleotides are TGTGCCAGCAGCTTGGGATTCAGCTCCTACGAGCAGTACTTC.

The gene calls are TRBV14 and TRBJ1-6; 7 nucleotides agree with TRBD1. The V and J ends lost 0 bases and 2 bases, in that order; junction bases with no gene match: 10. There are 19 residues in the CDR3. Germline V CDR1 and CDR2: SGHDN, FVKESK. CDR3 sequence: CASSQDPGTVGAYNSPLHF. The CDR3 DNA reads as TGTGCCAGCAGCCAAGATCCCGGGACAGTAGGGGCCTATAATTCACCCCTCCACTTT.

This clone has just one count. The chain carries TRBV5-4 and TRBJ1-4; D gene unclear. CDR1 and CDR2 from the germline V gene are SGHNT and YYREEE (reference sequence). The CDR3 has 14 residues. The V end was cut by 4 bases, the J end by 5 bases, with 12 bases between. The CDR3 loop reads CASSPDGINEKLFF. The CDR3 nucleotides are TGTGCCAGCAGCCCGGACGGTATAAATGAAAAACTGTTTTTT. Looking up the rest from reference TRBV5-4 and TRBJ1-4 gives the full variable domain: ETGVTQSPTHLIKTRGQQVTLRCSSQSGHNTVSWYQQALGQGPQFIFQYYREEENGRGNFPPRFSGLQFPNYSSELNVNALELDDSALYLCASSPDGINEKLFFGSGTQLSVL.

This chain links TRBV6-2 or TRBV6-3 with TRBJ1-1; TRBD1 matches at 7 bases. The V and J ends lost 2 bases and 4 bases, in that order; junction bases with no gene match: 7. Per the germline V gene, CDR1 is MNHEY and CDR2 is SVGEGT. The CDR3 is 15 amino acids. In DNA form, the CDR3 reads TGTGCCAGCAGTTACGGGGTCAGGGGGTTCACTGAAGCTTTCTTT. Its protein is CASSYGVRGFTEAFF.

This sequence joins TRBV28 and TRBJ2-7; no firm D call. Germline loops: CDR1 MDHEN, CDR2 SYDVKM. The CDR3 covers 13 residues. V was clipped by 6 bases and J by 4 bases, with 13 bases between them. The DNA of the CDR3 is TGTGCCAGCAGCTCCCCCTCCCTTTACGAGCAGTACTTC. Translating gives CASSSPSLYEQYF.

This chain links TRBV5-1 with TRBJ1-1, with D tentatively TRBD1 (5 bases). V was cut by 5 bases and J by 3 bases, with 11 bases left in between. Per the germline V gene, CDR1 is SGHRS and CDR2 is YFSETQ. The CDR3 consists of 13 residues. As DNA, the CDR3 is TGCGCCAGCAGGATACAGGAGGACACTGAAGCTTTCTTT. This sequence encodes CASRIQEDTEAFF.

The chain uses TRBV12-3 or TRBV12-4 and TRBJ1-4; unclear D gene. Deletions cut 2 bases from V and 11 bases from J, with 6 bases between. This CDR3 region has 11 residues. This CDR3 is CASSLQRKLFF. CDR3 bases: TGTGCCAGCAGTTTACAGAGGAAACTGTTTTTT.

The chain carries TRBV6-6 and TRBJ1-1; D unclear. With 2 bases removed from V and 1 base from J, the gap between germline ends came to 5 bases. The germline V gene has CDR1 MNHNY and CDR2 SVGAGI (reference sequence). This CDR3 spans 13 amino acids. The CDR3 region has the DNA TGTGCCAGCAGTTACAAGGGGAACACTGAAGCTTTCTTT. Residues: CASSYKGNTEAFF.

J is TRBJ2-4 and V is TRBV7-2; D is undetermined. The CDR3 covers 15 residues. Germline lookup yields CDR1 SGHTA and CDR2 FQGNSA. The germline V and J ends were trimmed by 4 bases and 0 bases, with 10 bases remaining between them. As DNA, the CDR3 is TGTGCCAGCAGCTCCGGGCCTCGAGCCAAAAACATTCAGTACTTC. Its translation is CASSSGPRAKNIQYF.

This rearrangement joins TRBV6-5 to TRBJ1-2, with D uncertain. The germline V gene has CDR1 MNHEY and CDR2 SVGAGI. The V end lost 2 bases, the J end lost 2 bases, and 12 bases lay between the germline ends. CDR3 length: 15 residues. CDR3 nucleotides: TGTGCCAGCAGTTACCACCAAACAGACAACTATGGCTACACCTTC. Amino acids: CASSYHQTDNYGYTF.

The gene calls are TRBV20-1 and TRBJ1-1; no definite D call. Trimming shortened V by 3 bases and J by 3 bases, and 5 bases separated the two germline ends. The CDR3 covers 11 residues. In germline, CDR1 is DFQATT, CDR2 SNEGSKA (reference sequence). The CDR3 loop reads CSASGHTEAFF. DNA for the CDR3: TGCAGTGCTAGCGGGCACACTGAAGCTTTCTTT.

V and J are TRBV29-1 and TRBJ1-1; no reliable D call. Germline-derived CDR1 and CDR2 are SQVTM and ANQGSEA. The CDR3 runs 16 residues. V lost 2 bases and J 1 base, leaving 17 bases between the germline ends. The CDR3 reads CSVEKPLARSNTEAFF. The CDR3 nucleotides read TGCAGCGTTGAAAAACCCCTGGCGAGGTCGAACACTGAAGCTTTCTTT. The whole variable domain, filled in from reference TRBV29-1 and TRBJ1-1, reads SAVISQKPSRDICQRGTSLTIQCQVDSQVTMMFWYRQQPGQSLTLIATANQGSEATYESGFVIDKFPISRPNLTFSTLTVSNMSPEDSSIYLCSVEKPLARSNTEAFFGQGTRLTVV.

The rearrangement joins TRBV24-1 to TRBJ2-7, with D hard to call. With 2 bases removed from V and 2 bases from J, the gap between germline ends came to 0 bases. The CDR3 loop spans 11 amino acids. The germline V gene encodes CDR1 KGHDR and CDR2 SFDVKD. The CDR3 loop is CATSDSYEQYF. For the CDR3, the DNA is TGTGCCACCAGTGATTCCTACGAGCAGTACTTC.

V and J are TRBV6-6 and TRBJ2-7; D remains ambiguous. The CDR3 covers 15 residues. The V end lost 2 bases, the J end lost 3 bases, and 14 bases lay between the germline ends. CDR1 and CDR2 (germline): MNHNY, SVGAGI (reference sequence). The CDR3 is CASSYGDQRNYEQYV. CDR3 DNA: TGTGCCAGCAGTTACGGGGATCAAAGGAACTACGAGCAGTACGTC.

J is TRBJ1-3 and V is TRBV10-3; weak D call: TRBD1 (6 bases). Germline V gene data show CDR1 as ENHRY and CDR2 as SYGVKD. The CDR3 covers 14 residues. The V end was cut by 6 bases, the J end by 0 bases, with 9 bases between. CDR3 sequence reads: CAIRRQDSGNTIYF. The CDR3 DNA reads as TGTGCCATCAGACGACAGGACTCTGGAAACACCATATATTTT.

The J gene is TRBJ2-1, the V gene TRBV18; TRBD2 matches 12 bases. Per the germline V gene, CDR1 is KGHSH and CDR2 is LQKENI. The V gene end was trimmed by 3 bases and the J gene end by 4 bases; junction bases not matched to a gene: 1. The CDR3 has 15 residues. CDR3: CASSPLAGGYNEQFF. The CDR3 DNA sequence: TGTGCCAGCTCACCTCTAGCGGGGGGGTACAATGAGCAGTTCTTC.

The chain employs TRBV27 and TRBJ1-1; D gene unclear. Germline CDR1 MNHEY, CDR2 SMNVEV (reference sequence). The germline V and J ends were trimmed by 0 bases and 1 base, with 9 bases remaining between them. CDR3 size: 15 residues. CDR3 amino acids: CASSLSSGANTEAFF. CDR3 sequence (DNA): TGTGCCAGCAGTTTATCGTCAGGTGCGAACACTGAAGCTTTCTTT.

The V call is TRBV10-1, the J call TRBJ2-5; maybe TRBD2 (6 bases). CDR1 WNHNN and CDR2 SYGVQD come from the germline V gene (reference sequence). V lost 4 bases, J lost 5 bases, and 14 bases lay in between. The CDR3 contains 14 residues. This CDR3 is CASSGGTAGETQYF. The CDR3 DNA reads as TGCGCCAGCAGTGGCGGGACGGCAGGGGAGACCCAGTACTTC.

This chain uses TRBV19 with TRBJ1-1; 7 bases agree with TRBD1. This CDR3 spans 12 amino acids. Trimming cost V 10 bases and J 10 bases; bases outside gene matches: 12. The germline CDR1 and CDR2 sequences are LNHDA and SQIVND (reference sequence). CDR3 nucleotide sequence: TGTGCCACCATAACGAGGCAGGGGGTAGCTTTCTTT. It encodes CATITRQGVAFF. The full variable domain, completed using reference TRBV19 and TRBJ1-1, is DGGITQSPKYLFRKEGQNVTLSCEQNLNHDAMYWYRQDPGQGLRLIYYSQIVNDFQKGDIAEGYSVSREKKESFPLTVTSAQKNPTAFYLCATITRQGVAFFGQGTRLTVV.

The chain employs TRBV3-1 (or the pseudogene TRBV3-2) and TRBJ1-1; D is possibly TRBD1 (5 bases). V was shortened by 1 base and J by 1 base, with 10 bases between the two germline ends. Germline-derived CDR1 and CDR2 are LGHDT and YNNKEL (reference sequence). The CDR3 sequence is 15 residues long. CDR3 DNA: TGTGCCAGCAGCCAAGCAGGGTACGGGAACACTGAAGCTTTCTTT. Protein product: CASSQAGYGNTEAFF.

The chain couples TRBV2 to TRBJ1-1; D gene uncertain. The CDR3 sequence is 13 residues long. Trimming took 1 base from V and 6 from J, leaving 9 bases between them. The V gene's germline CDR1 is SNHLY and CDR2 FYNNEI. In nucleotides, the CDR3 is TGTGCCAGCAGTGAAGACTGGGAGGCTGAAGCTTTCTTT. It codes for CASSEDWEAEAFF.

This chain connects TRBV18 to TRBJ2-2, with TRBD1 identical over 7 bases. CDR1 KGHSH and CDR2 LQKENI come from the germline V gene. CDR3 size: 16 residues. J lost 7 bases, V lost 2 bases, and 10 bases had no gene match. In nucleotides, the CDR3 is TGTGCCAGCTCACCAAGAGAAGGACAGGCCCACGGGGAGCTGTTTTTT. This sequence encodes CASSPREGQAHGELFF.